The clone carrying this TCR beta chain was detected many times. Its antigen is not identified. RNA transcripts yielded amplified TCR beta CDR3 regions. The HTBI primer set was used in a first-round RT-PCR of the TCR CDR3. TCRdb fed the multiplex PCR reads into MiXCR, producing one record per CDR3 protein. The profile shows fewer than 850,000 distinct CDR3 sequences, roughly a sixth of them singletons. The CDR3 totals 14 residues. The germline gives CDR1 SGHAT, CDR2 FQNNGV. The V and J ends lost 2 bases and 7 bases respectively, with 15 bases between them. The sample belongs to a study of T cells in Graves' hyperthyroidism and ophthalmopathy. Points from the study as a whole: In blood, most of the thyroid clonotypes expanded above 0.001 were also present. The model made its ophthalmopathy prediction, and onset followed a median approximately six months later.

The sequence was collected from a man aged 45-65 years with Graves' hyperthyroidism. Sequenced input: blood. The rearrangement joins TRBV11-2 to TRBJ2-7; TRBD2 is a possible D gene (5 bases). CDR3 sequence reads: CASSLSFMPGEQYF. CDR3 sequence (DNA): TGTGCCAGCAGCTTAAGCTTTATGCCGGGGGAGCAGTACTTC.